The source of this TCR beta chain is a study of a mutant IDH1 vaccine in newly diagnosed glioma. Study at large: During weeks 1, 3, 5, 7, 11, 15, 19 and 23, patients received eight vaccinations. There were about 62% males and about 38% females among treated patients, whose mean age was 40.4 years. Every participant had undergone radiotherapy, temozolomide, or both before, and most underwent both.

To note about this clone: The antigen remains undetermined.

V lost 0 bases and J 0 bases, leaving 3 bases between the germline ends. This CDR3 has 13 residues. The germline CDR1 and CDR2 sequences are SGDLS and YYNGEE. Sequencing was performed with immunoSEQ multiplex PCR; in TCRdb, only in-frame clones are kept and a portion is missing. The table shows 25,000 or so clones, with approximately 79% occurring only once. As for time point: week 5, during vaccination. Topical imiquimod was applied with each vaccine dose, which held 300 ug of mutant IDH1 20-mer peptide. Those who donated had recent WHO grade 3 or 4 IDH1-mutant, ATRX-lost astrocytomas. The clonotype comes from a middle-aged man with glioma. Some clones in this sample may be carry-over from other donors' samples. This chain joins TRBV9 and TRBJ1-1, with D unresolved. Sequences were derived from PBMCs, sampled from a glioma patient whose treatment included an IDH1 peptide vaccine. CDR3 bases: TGTGCCAGCAGCGTAGCGCTGAACACTGAAGCTTTCTTT. Residues: CASSVALNTEAFF.